The 14 T cell receptor beta chains below all came from one sample that was sequenced in a study of blood T cell repertoires in COVID-19. Produced via immunoSEQ multiplex PCR; TCRdb's table is partial and in-frame only. Among roughly 260,000 clones listed, about 89% were seen once. Sequenced: peripheral blood. The receptors were sampled from a man aged 35 to 55 who had recovered from COVID-19.

This clone was observed many times. This chain uses TRBV5-1 with TRBJ2-2, with D unclear. Germline V lookup: CDR1 SGHRS, CDR2 YFSETQ. Trimming pared 0 bases from V and 3 bases from J, leaving 9 bases between. This CDR3 region has 15 residues. The CDR3 loop is CASSLVVADTGELFF. The DNA for the CDR3 is TGCGCCAGCAGCTTGGTGGTTGCAGACACCGGGGAGCTGTTTTTT.

The gene calls are TRBV19 and TRBJ2-7; TRBD2 might be the D (6 bases). The length of the CDR3 is 14 residues. Germline V lookup: CDR1 LNHDA, CDR2 SQIVND (reference sequence). V lost 4 bases and J lost 10, with 20 bases in between. The CDR3 sequence is CASSRPWGVEEQYF. In DNA, the CDR3 is TGTGCCAGTAGTAGGCCCTGGGGGGTTGAAGAACAGTACTTC.

The chain couples TRBV2 to TRBJ2-3; tentatively, D is TRBD2 (5 bases). V was cut by 6 bases and J by 6 bases, with 10 bases left in between. The CDR3 totals 12 residues. Looked up from germline, CDR1 is SNHLY and CDR2 is FYNNEI. This chain's CDR3 is CASRGTGDTQYF. The CDR3 DNA is TGTGCCAGCAGGGGAACGGGGGATACGCAGTATTTT.

Details on this clone: Other DNA sequences in the same sample also yield this CDR3. The J gene is TRBJ2-1, the V gene TRBV6-6, with 7 bases matching TRBD1. The length of the CDR3 is 14 residues. Germline CDR1 is MNHNY and CDR2 is SVGAGI (reference sequence). V lost 4 bases and J lost 4; bases outside the gene matches: 4. The CDR3 spells CASSSGQRYNEQFF. In nucleotides, the CDR3 is TGTGCCAGCAGTTCGGGACAGCGTTACAATGAGCAGTTCTTC.

This chain uses TRBV29-1 with TRBJ1-5; TRBD1 matches 7 bases. From germline, CDR1 is SQVTM and CDR2 ANQGSEA. Trimming at V came to 7 bases and at J to 3 bases, leaving 6 bases not matched to a gene. The CDR3 has 13 residues. CDR3 amino acids: CSARQGDNQPQHF. In nucleotides, the CDR3 is TGCAGCGCGCGACAGGGCGACAATCAGCCCCAGCATTTT.

The gene calls are TRBV10-3 and TRBJ1-2; no clear D gene. The V gene lost 2 bases and the J gene lost 4 bases, with 5 bases spanning the gap. This CDR3 has 12 amino acids. Germline assignment: CDR1 ENHRY and CDR2 SYGVKD. The CDR3 sequence: CAISEGGYGYTF. The CDR3 nucleotides read TGTGCCATCAGTGAGGGCGGCTATGGCTACACCTTC.

The chain joins TRBV2 to TRBJ1-1; TRBD1 aligns across 7 bases. The CDR3 has 11 residues. Germline CDR1 and CDR2: SNHLY and FYNNEI. V lost 9 bases and J lost 3; bases outside the gene matches: 1. The CDR3 bases are TGTGCCAGTACAGGGGACACTGAAGCTTTCTTT. Encoded protein: CASTGDTEAFF.

V gene TRBV6-1 combines with J gene TRBJ2-5; D not certain. V was cut by 2 bases and J by 3 bases, with 16 bases left in between. This CDR3 region has 16 residues. The germline CDR1 and CDR2 sequences are MNHNS and SASEGT. As DNA, the CDR3 is TGTGCCAGCAGTGAAATTTTCGCGCGGATTGAAGAGACCCAGTACTTC. It encodes CASSEIFARIEETQYF.

This rearrangement joins TRBV5-1 to TRBJ2-1; D is possibly TRBD1 (5 bases). This CDR3 comprises 15 residues. Trimming removed 0 bases from V and 7 bases from J, with 14 bases in between. Germline V gene sequence: CDR1 SGHRS, CDR2 YFSETQ. The CDR3 reads CASSLGGLAPNEQFF. CDR3 nucleotides: TGCGCCAGCAGCTTGGGGGGCCTGGCACCTAATGAGCAGTTCTTC.

About this clone: A much more abundant neighbour one base away suggests this may be a read error. The chain couples TRBV2 to TRBJ2-2; D gene unclear. The V end was cut by 3 bases, the J end by 1 base, with 3 bases between. The CDR3 extends over 13 amino acids. Germline CDR1 and CDR2: SNHLY and FYNNEI. DNA of the CDR3: TGTGCCAGCAGTGACCAGAACACCGGGGAGCTGTTTTTT. Translating it yields CASSDQNTGELFF.

The genes are TRBV19 and TRBJ1-6; perhaps TRBD1 as D (5 bases). The CDR3 has 16 residues. V lost 2 bases and J 8 bases, leaving 16 bases between the germline ends. The germline gives CDR1 LNHDA, CDR2 SQIVND (reference sequence). CDR3 DNA: TGTGCCAGTAGTATATTCGGGGGGAGCAAGGATTCACCCCTCCACTTT. It is translated as CASSIFGGSKDSPLHF.

The chain uses TRBV6-5 and TRBJ1-1; D gene unclear. Germline lookup yields CDR1 MNHEY and CDR2 SVGAGI. Deletions cut 1 base from V and 1 base from J, with 7 bases between. The CDR3 has 14 residues. DNA of the CDR3: TGTGCCAGCAGTTACTGGTCAGGGAACACTGAAGCTTTCTTT. It specifies CASSYWSGNTEAFF.

The V call is TRBV4-1, the J call TRBJ2-7, with 10 nucleotides matching TRBD1. V lost 4 bases to trimming and J lost 1 base; unmatched junction nucleotides: 7. Germline V gene lookup returns CDR1 MGHRA and CDR2 YSYEKL. The CDR3 has 16 residues. Written as DNA, the CDR3 is TGCGCCAGCAGCCTCTCCGGACAGGGGGATTCCTACGAGCAGTACTTC. Its translation: CASSLSGQGDSYEQYF.

This chain links TRBV18 with TRBJ1-1, with a possible D match to TRBD1 (6 bases). The germline V gene encodes CDR1 KGHSH and CDR2 LQKENI. The CDR3 consists of 15 residues. The germline V and J ends were trimmed by 6 bases and 0 bases, with 14 bases remaining between them. The CDR3 loop is CASSLSGGLNTEAFF. CDR3 in DNA: TGTGCCAGCTCTCTTTCTGGGGGCCTGAACACTGAAGCTTTCTTT.